The 8 T cell receptor beta chains reported below all come from one sample, sequenced in a study of post-analysis software for immune sequencing data. Regarding the study as a whole: With TRBV5-6, TRBV5-1 and TRBV20-1 included, roughly five TRBV segments were more frequent in patients than in controls.

These TCRs are of unknown antigen specificity. Presence of unique molecular identifiers characterized the TCR beta cDNA libraries. One entry per CDR3 protein results from TCRdb running MiXCR on the PCR reads. The sample consists of approximately 260,000 distinct CDR3 sequences, about 38% of them appearing once. Sequences were obtained from blood. These receptors all stem from a girl aged 5-17 years with multiple sclerosis.

This clonotype was seen at least ten times. This sequence joins TRBV4-1 and TRBJ2-1; 8 nucleotides match TRBD1. The V and J ends lost 5 bases and 9 bases, in that order; junction bases with no gene match: 9. CDR1 is MGHRA and CDR2 is YSYEKL in the germline V gene. The CDR3 has 14 residues. CDR3 loop: CASSSGGPHIEQFF. CDR3 in DNA: TGCGCCAGCAGCTCAGGGGGCCCCCACATTGAGCAGTTCTTC.

A note on this clonotype: A read error may be the cause here, since a much bigger clone is one base away. V and J are TRBV4-2 and TRBJ2-5, with D possibly TRBD2 on 5 matching bases. Germline V gene sequence: CDR1 LGHNA, CDR2 YNFKEQ. Trimming cost V 0 bases and J 9 bases, with 14 bases left between them. This CDR3 contains 14 residues. For the CDR3, the DNA is TGTGCCAGCAGCCAAGAGGCCGTCCCGAGGGCCCAGTACTTC. Translation: CASSQEAVPRAQYF.

This clonotype was counted at least ten times. The V and J genes are TRBV12-3 or TRBV12-4 and TRBJ1-2, with TRBD1 identical over 11 bases. The V gene end was trimmed by 3 bases and the J gene end by 6 bases; junction bases not matched to a gene: 9. CDR3 length: 16 amino acids. CDR3 amino acids: CASSLRQGQGVNGYTF. The CDR3, as DNA: TGTGCCAGCAGTTTGCGACAGGGACAGGGGGTCAATGGCTACACCTTC.

About this clonotype itself: A single base separates this from a much larger clone, so it may be a read error. V and J are TRBV20-1 and TRBJ2-7, with D possibly matching TRBD2 (5 bases). The J call may be faulty, since TRBJ2-5 better matches the DNA end. This CDR3 is built from 14 residues. Germline CDR1 and CDR2: DFQATT and SNEGSKA (reference sequence). For the CDR3, the DNA is TGCAGTGCTAGAGTTCCAGCGGAGCGGGAGACCCAGTACTTC. Protein: CSARVPAERETQYF.

Remarks on this clonotype: A much larger clone lies one base from this, so it may be a read error. This chain connects TRBV20-1 to TRBJ2-5; 9 bases match TRBD2. This CDR3 contains 15 residues. Germline CDR1 reads DFQATT; CDR2 reads SNEGSKA (reference sequence). With 6 bases clipped from V and 3 bases from J, the junction kept 11 bases outside the gene matches. CDR3 in DNA: TGCAGTGCCCTCCCAGAGACTAGCGGAGAAGAGACCCAGTACTTC. Protein sequence: CSALPETSGEETQYF.

In regard to this clonotype: Compared with germline, one end of the junction differs, possibly owing to a read error. The chain has TRBV19 and TRBJ2-2; D gene uncertain. Germline CDR1 reads LNHDA; CDR2 reads SQIVND (reference sequence). The CDR3 is 13 residues long. The CDR3 sequence is CASRIGNTGELFF. The CDR3, as DNA: TGTGCCAGTAGGATAGGAAACACCGGGGAGCTGTTTTTT. The full variable domain, in which reference TRBV19 and TRBJ2-2 provide the parts outside the CDR3, is DGGITQSPKYLFRKEGQNVTLSCEQNLNHDAMYWYRQDPGQGLRLIYYSQIVNDFQKGDIAEGYSVSREKKESFPLTVTSAQKNPTAFYLCASRIGNTGELFFGEGSRLTVL.

The chain employs TRBV20-1 and TRBJ2-5; D gene ambiguous. Germline loops: CDR1 DFQATT, CDR2 SNEGSKA (reference sequence). The length of the CDR3 is 13 residues. Trimming pared 6 bases from V and 0 bases from J, leaving 11 bases between. CDR3 DNA: TGCAGTGCCTGTGGGTTGTACCAAGAGACCCAGTACTTC. This gives the protein CSACGLYQETQYF.

This clonotype showed up many times. The chain is built from TRBV6-5 and TRBJ1-1; TRBD1 is a possible D gene (6 bases). The CDR3 contains 15 residues. The germline V gene has CDR1 MNHEY and CDR2 SVGAGI. Trimming stripped 2 bases from V and 0 bases from J, with 10 bases between. CDR3: CASSYGGGVNTEAFF. CDR3 nucleotide sequence: TGTGCCAGCAGTTACGGGGGCGGGGTGAACACTGAAGCTTTCTTT.